The sequence of this TCR beta chain was determined in a study of control samples from healthy donors and cancer patients. The CDR3 is made up of 12 amino acids. Germline V lookup: CDR1 GTSNPN, CDR2 SVGIG (reference sequence). The V end lost 2 bases, the J end lost 4 bases, and 9 bases lay between the germline ends. Assay: immunoSEQ multiplex PCR; the TCRdb copy retains only in-frame clones and omits some. Of about 150,000 clones in the sample, about nine tenths were seen once. The J gene is TRBJ2-7, the V gene TRBV30, with D hard to call. This receptor was identified in a man younger than 40 in good health. Material for sequencing was blood. The CDR3 reads CAWSKGKYEQYF. The CDR3 region has the DNA TGTGCCTGGAGTAAGGGAAAGTACGAGCAGTACTTC.